This passage covers 6 T cell receptor beta chains from one sample sequenced in a study of human T cells and chemical hapten exposure. TCRdb re-derived calls from the RACE reads in MiXCR, one entry per CDR3 protein. The profile shows tens of thousands of distinct CDR3 sequences, around 7% of them singletons. Time point defined: patch test 2, 6 weeks after DPC sensitization. The treatment denotes: therapeutic diphenylcyclopropenone sensitization with weekly scalp DPC. This specimen was whole blood, taken in connection with sensitization to the hapten diphenylcyclopropenone (DPC). These receptors were taken from a woman in her 30s with alopecia areata. Some clones in this sample may be carry-over from other donors' samples.

This clonotype was found many times. The chain recombines TRBV29-1 with TRBJ2-1, with TRBD2 identical over 14 bases. The V gene end was trimmed by 6 bases and the J gene end by 7 bases; junction bases not matched to a gene: 8. Germline V lookup: CDR1 SQVTM, CDR2 ANQGSEA. The CDR3 is 15 amino acids. CDR3 sequence (DNA): TGCAGCGTCCTCAGACTAGCGGGGGGGCCAAATGAGCAGTTCTTC. Its protein is CSVLRLAGGPNEQFF.

This clonotype was counted a few times. This chain joins TRBV5-1 and TRBJ1-5; 10 nucleotides align to TRBD1. V lost 4 bases, J lost 7 bases, and 5 bases stayed unmatched. CDR3 length: 14 residues. Germline V gene data show CDR1 as SGHRS and CDR2 as YFSETQ. The DNA of the CDR3 is TGCGCCAGCAGCGCCGGGACAGGGGACCAGCCCCAGCATTTT. This codes for CASSAGTGDQPQHF.

The rearrangement uses TRBV5-4 and TRBJ2-2; D ambiguous. The CDR3 has 14 residues. In germline, CDR1 is SGHNT, CDR2 YYREEE (reference sequence). Trimming stripped 4 bases from V and 4 bases from J, with 11 bases between. CDR3 protein: CASSGNLITGELFF. The CDR3 DNA follows: TGTGCCAGCAGCGGGAATTTGATCACCGGGGAGCTGTTTTTT.

V is TRBV2 and J is TRBJ1-1; D possibly corresponds to TRBD1 (5 bases). Trimming pared 6 bases from V and 1 base from J, leaving 12 bases between. Germline values: CDR1 SNHLY, CDR2 FYNNEI. The CDR3 has 14 residues. In DNA form, the CDR3 reads TGTGCCAGCAGCGTAGGCGGGGCGAACACTGAAGCTTTCTTT. Translation gives CASSVGGANTEAFF.

At least ten counts were recorded for this clonotype. This sequence joins TRBV3-1 and TRBJ1-1; D is ambiguous. The length of the CDR3 is 12 residues. In germline, CDR1 is LGHDT, CDR2 YNNKEL (reference sequence). The germline V and J ends were trimmed by 2 bases and 5 bases, with 6 bases remaining between them. The DNA of the CDR3 is TGTGCCAGCAGCCAAATAGGAACTGAAGCTTTCTTT. This encodes CASSQIGTEAFF.

The table lists this clonotype with a few counts. The rearrangement links TRBV6-6 to TRBJ2-3, with 10 bases matching TRBD1. The CDR3 is 15 amino acids. Trimming took 6 bases from V and 8 from J; bases not matched to a gene: 11. Germline CDR1 and CDR2: MNHNY and SVGAGI (reference sequence). In DNA, the CDR3 is TGTGCCAGCAGCCCGGGACAGGGGTCGCCTGGTACGCAGTATTTT. Its translation is CASSPGQGSPGTQYF.